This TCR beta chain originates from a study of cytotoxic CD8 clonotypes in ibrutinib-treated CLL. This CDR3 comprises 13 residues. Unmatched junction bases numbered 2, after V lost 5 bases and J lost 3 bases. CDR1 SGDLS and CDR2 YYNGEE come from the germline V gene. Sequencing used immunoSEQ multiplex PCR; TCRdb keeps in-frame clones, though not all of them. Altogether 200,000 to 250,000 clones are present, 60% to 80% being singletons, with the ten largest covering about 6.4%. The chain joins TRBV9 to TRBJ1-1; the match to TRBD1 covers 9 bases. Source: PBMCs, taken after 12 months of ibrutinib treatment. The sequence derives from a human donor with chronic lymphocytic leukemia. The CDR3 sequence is CASRGQGDTEAFF. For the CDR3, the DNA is TGTGCCAGCAGGGGACAGGGAGACACTGAAGCTTTCTTT.